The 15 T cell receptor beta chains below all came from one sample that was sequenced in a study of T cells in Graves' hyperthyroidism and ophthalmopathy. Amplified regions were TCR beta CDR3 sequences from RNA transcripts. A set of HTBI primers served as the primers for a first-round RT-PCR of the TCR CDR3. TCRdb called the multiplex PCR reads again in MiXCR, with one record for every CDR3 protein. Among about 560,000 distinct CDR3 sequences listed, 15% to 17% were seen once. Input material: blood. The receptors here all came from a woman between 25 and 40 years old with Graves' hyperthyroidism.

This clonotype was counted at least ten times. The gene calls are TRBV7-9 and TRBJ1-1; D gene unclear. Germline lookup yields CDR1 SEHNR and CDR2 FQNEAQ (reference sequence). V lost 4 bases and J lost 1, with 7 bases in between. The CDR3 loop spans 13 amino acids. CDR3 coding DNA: TGTGCCAGCAGCTCTGACGGGAACACTGAAGCTTTCTTT. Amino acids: CASSSDGNTEAFF.

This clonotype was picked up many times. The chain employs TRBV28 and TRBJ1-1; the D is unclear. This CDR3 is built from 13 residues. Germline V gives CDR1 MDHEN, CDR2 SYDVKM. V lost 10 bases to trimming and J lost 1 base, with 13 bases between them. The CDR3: CAMRGPGNTEAFF. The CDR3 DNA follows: TGTGCCATGAGAGGTCCAGGGAACACTGAAGCTTTCTTT.

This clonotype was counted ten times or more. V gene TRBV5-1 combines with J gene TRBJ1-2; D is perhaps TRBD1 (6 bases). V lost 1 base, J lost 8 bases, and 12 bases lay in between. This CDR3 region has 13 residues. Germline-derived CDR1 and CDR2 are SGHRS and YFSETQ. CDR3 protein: CASSLTQGDGYTF. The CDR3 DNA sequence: TGCGCCAGCAGCTTGACACAGGGAGACGGCTACACCTTC.

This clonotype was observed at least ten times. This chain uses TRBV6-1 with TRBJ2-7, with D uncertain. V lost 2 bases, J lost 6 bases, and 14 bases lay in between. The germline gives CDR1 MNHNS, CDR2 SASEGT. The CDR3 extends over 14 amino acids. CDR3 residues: CASSERLGLSEQYF. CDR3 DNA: TGTGCCAGCAGTGAACGCTTAGGGCTGAGCGAGCAGTACTTC.

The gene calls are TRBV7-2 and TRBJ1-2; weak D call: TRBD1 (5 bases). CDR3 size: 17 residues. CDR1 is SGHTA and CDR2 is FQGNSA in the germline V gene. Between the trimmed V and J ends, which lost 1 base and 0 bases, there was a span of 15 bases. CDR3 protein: CASSLVGRDYTNYGYTF. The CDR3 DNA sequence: TGTGCCAGCAGCTTAGTTGGCAGGGACTACACTAACTATGGCTACACCTTC.

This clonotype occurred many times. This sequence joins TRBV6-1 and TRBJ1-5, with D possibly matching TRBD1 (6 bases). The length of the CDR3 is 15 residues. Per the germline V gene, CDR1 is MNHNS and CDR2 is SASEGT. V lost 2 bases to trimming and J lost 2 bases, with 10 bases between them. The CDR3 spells CASSELGGGNQPQHF. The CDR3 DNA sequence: TGTGCCAGCAGTGAATTAGGGGGTGGCAATCAGCCCCAGCATTTT.

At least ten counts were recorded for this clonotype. The CDR3: CASSPAGGETYIQYF. CDR3 DNA sequence: TGTGCCAGCAGTCCCGCGGGGGGCGAGACCTACATTCAGTACTTC. The J gene is TRBJ2-4, the V gene TRBV12-3 or TRBV12-4; the match to TRBD2 covers 8 bases. This CDR3 region has 15 residues. Trimming removed 5 bases from V and 8 bases from J; junction bases left unmatched: 11.

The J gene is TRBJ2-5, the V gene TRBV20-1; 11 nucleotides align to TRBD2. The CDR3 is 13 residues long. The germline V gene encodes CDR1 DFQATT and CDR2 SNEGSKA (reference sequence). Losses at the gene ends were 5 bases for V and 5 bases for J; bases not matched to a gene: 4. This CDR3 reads CSAEGLAAETQYF. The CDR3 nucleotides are TGCAGTGCTGAGGGACTAGCGGCGGAGACCCAGTACTTC.

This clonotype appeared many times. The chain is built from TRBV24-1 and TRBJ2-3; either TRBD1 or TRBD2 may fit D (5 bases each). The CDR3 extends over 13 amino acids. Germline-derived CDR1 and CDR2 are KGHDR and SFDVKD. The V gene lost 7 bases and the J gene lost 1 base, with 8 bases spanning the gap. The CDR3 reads CATRRGGTDTQYF. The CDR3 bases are TGTGCCACCAGGAGGGGAGGCACAGATACGCAGTATTTT.

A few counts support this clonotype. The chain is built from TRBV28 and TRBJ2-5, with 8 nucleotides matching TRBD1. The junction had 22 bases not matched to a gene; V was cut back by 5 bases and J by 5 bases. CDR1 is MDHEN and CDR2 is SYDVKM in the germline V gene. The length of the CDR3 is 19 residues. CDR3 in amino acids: CASSLPDVMQGAGRETQYF. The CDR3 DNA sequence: TGTGCCAGCAGTCTACCAGACGTTATGCAGGGGGCTGGTCGGGAGACCCAGTACTTC.

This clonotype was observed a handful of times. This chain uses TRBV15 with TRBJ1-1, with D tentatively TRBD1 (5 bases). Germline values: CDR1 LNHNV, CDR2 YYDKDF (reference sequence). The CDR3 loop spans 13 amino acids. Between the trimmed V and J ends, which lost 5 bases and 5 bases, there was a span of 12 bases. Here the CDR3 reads CATSRPPGTEAFF. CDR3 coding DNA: TGTGCCACCAGCCGGCCCCCAGGGACTGAAGCTTTCTTT.

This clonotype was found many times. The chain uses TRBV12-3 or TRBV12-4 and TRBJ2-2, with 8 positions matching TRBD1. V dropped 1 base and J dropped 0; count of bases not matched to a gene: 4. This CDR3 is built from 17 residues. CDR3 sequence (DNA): TGTGCCAGCAGTTTAGGGGACAGGCTTGCGAACACCGGGGAGCTGTTTTTT. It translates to CASSLGDRLANTGELFF.

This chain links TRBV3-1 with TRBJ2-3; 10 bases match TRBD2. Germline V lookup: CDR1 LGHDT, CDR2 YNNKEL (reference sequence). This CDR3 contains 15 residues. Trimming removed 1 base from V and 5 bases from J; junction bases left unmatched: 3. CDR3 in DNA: TGTGCCAGCAGCCAAGGGACTAGCGGAGGAGATACGCAGTATTTT. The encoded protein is CASSQGTSGGDTQYF.

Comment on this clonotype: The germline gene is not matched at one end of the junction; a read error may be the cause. In DNA form, the CDR3 reads TGCGCCAGTAGCTTGGACCCCGGGGTAGGGACCCAGTACTTC. Its translation: CASSLDPGVGTQYF. The chain carries TRBV5-1 and TRBJ2-5, with a possible D match to TRBD2 (5 bases). This CDR3 is built from 14 residues. Germline V gene lookup returns CDR1 SGHRS and CDR2 YFSETQ.

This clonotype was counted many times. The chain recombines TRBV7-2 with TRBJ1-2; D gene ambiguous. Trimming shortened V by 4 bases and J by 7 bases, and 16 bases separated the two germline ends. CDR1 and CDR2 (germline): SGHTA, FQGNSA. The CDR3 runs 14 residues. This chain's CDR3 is CASSSEAGYGGYTF. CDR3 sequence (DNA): TGTGCCAGCAGCTCCGAGGCGGGTTACGGTGGCTACACCTTC. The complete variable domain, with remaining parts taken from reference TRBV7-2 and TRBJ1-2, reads GAGVSQSPSNKVTEKGKDVELRCDPISGHTALYWYRQSLGQGLEFLIYFQGNSAPDKSGLPSDRFSAERTGGSVSTLTIQRTQQEDSAVYLCASSSEAGYGGYTFGSGTRLTVV.